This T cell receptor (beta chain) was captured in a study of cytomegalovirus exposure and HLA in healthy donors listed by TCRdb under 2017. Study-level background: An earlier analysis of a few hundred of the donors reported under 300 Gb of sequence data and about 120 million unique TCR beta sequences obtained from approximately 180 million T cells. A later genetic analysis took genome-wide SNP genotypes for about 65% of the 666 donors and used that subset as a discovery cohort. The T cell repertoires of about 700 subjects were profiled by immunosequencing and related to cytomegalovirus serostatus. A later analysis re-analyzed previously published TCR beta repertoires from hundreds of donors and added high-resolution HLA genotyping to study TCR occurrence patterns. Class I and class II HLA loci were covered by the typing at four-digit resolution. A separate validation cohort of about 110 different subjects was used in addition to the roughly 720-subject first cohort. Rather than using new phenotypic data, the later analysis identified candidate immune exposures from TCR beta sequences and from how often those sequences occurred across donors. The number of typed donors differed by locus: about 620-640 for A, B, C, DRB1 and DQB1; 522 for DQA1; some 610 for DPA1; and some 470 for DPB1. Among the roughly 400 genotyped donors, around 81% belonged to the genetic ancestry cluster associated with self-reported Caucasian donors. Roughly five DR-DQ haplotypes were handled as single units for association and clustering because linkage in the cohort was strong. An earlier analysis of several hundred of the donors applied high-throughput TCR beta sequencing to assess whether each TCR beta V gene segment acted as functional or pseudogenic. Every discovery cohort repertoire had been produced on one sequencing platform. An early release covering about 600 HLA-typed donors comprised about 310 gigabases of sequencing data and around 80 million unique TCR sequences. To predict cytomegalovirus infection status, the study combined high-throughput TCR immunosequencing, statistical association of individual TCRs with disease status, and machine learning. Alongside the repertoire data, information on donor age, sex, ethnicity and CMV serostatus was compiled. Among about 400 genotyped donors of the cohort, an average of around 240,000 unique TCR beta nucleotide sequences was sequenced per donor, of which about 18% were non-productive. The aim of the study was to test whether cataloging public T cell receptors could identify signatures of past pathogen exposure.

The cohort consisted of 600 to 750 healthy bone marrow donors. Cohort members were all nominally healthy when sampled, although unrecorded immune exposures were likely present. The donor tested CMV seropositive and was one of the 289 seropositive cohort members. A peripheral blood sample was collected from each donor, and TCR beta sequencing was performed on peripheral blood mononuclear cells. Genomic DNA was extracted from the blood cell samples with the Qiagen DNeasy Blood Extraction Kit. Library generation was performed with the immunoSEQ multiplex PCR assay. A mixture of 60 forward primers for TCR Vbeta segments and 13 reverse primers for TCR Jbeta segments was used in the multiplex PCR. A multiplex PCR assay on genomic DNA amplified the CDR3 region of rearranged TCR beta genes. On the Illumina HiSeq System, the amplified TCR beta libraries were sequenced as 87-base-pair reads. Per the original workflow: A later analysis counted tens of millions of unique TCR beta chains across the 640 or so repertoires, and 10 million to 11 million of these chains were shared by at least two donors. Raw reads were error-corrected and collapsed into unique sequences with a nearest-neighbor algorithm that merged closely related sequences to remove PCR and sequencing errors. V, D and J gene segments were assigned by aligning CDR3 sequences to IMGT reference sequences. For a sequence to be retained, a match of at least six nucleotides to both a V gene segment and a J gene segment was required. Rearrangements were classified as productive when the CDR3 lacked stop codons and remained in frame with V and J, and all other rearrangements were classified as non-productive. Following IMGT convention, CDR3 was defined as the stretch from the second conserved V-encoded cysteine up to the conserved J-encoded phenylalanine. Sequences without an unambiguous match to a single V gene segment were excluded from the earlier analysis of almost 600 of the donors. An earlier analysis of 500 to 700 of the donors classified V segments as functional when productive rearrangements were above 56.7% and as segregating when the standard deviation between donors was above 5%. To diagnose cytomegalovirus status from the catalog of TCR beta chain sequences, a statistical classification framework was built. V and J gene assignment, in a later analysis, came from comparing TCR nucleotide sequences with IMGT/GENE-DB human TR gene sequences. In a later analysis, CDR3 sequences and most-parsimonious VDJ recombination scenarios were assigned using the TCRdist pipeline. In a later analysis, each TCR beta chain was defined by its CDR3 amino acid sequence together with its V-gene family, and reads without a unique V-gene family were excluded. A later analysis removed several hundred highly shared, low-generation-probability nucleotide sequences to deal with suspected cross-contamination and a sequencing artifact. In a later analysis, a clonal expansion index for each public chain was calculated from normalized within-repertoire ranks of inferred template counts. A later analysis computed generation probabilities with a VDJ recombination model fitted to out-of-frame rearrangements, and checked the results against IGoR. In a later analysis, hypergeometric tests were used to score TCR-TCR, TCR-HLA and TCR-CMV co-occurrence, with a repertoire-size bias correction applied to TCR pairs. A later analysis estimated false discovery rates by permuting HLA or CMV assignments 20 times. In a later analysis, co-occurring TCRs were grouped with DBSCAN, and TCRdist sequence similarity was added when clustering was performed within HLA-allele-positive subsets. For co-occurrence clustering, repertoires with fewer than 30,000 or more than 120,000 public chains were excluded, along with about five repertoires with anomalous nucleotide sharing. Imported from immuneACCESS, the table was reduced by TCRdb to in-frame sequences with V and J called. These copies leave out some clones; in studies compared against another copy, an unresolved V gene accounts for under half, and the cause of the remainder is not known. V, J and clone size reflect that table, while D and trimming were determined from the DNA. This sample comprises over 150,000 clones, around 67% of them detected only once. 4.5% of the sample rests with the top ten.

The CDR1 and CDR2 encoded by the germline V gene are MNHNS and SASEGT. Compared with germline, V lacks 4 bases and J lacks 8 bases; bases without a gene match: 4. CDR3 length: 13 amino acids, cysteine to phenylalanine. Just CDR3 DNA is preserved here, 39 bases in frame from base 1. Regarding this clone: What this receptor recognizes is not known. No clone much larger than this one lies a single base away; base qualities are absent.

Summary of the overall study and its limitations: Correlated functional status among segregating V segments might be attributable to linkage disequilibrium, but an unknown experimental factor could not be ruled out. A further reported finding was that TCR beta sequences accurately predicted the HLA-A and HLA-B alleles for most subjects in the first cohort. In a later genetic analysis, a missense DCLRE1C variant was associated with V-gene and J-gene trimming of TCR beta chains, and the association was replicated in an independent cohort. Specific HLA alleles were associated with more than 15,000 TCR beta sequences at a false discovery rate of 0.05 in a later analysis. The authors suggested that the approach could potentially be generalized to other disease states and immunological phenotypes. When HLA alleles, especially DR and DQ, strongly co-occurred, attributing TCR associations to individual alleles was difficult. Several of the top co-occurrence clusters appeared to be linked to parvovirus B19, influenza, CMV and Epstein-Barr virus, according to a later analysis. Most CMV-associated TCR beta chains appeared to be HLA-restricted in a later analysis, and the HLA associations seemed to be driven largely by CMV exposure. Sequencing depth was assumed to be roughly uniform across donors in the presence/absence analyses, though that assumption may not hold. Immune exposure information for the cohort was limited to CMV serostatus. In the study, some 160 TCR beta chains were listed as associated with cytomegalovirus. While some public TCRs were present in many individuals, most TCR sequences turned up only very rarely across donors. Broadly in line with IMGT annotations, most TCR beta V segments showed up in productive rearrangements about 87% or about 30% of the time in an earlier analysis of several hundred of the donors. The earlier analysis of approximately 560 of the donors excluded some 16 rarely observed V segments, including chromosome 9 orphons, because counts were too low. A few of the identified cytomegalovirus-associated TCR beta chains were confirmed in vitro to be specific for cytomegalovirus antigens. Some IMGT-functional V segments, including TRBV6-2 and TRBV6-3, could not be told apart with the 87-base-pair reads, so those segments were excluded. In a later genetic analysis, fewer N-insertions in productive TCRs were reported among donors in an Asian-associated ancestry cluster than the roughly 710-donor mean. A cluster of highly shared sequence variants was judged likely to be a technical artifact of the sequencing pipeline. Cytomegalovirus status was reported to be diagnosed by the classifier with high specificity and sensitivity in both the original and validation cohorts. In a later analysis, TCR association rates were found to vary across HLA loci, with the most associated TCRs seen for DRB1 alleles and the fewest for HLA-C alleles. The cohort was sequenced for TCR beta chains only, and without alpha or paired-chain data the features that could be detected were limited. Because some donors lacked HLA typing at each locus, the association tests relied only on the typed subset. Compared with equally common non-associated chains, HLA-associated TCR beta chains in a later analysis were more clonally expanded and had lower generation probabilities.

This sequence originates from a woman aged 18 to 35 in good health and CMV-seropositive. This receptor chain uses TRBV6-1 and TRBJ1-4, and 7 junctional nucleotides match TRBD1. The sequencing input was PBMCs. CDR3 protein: CASSARGREKLFF. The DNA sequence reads TGTGCCAGCAGTGCGAGGGGGCGAGAAAAACTGTTTTTT.